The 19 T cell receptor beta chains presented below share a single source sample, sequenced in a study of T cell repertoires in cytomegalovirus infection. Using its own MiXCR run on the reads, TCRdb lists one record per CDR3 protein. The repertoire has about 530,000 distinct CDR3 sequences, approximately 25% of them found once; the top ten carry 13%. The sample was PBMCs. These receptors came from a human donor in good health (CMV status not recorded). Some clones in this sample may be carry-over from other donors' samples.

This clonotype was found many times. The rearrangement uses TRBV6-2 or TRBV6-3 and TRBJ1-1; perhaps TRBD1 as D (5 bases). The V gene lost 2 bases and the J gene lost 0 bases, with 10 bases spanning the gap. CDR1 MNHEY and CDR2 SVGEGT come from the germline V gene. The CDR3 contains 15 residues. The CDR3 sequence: CASSYQRGMNTEAFF. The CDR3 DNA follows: TGTGCCAGCAGTTACCAGCGGGGGATGAACACTGAAGCTTTCTTT.

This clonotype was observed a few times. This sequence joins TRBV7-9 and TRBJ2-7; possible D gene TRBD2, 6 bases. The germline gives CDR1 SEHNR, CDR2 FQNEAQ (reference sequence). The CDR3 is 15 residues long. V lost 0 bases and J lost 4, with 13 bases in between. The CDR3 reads CASSLASTGEYEQYF. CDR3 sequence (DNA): TGTGCCAGCAGCTTAGCGTCAACGGGAGAATACGAGCAGTACTTC.

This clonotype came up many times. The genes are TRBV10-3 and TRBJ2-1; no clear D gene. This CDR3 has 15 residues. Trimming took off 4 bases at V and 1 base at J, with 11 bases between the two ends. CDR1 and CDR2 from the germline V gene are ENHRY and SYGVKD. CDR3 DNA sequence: TGTGCCATCAGTGTTGGCGGTACTTCCTACAATGAGCAGTTCTTC. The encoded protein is CAISVGGTSYNEQFF.

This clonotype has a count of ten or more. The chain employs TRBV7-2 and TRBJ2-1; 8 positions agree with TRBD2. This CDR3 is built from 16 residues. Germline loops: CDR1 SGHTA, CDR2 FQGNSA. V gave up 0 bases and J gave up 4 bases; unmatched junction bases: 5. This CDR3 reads CASSLAPAGEYNEQFF. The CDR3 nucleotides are TGTGCCAGCAGCTTAGCTCCAGCGGGAGAGTACAATGAGCAGTTCTTC.

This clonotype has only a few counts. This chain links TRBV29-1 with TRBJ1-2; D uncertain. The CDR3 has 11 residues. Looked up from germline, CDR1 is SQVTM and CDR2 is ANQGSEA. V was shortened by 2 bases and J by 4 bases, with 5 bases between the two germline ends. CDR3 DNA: TGCAGCGTTGAAACTGGCTATGGCTACACCTTC. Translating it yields CSVETGYGYTF.

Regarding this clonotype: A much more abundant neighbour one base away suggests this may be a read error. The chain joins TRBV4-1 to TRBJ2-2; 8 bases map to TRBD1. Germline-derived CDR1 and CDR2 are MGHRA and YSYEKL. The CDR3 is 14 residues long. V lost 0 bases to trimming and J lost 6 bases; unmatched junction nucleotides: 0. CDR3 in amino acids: CASSQEQGAGELFF. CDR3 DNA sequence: TGCGCCAGCAGCCAAGAACAGGGGGCCGGGGAGCTGTTTTTT.

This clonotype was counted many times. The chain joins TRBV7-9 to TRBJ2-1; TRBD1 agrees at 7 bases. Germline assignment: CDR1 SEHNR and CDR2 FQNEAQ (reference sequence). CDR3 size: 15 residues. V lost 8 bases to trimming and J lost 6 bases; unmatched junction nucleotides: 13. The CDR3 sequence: CASLVTGQEVNEQFF. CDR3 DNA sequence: TGTGCCAGCTTGGTAACAGGACAGGAGGTCAATGAGCAGTTCTTC.

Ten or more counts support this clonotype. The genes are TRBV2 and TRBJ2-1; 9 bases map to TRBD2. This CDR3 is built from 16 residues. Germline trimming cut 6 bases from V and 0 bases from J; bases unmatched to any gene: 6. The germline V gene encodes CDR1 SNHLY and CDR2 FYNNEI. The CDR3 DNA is TGTGCCAGCAGCCACAGCGGGAGGATCTCCTACAATGAGCAGTTCTTC. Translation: CASSHSGRISYNEQFF.

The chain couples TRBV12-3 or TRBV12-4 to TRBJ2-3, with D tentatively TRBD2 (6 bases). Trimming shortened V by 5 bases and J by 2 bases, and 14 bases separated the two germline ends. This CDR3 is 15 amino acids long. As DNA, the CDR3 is TGTGCCAGCAGTACCCGGGACTCTAACACAGATACGCAGTATTTT. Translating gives CASSTRDSNTDTQYF.

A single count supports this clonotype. CDR3: CASSGGTSGRRRTDTQYF. CDR3 sequence (DNA): TGTGCCAGCAGCGGCGGGACTAGCGGCAGACGGAGGACAGATACGCAGTATTTT. The chain has TRBV11-3 and TRBJ2-3; 11 nucleotides match TRBD2. CDR1 and CDR2 from the germline V gene are SGHNT and YENEEA. The CDR3 runs 18 residues. The J segment lost 3 bases and the V segment lost 5 bases, leaving 13 bases of the junction unmatched.

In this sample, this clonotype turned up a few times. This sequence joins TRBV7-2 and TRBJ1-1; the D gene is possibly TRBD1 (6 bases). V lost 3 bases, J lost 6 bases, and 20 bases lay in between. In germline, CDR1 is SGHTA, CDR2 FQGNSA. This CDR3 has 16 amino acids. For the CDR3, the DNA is TGTGCCAGCAGCTTTTTCGCAGGGGTTGAACTCGCTGAAGCTTTCTTT. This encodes CASSFFAGVELAEAFF.

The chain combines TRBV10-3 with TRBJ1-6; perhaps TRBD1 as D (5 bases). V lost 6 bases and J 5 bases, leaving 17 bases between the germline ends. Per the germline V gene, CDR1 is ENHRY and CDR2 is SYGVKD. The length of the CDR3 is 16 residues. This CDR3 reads CAIRDRDPSHNSPLHF. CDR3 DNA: TGTGCCATCAGGGACCGGGACCCTTCCCATAATTCACCCCTCCACTTT.

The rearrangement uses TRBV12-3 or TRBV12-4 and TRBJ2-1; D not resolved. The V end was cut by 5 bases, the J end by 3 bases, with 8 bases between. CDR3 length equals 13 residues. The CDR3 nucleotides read TGTGCCAGCAGTCATACAAACTACAATGAGCAGTTCTTC. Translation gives CASSHTNYNEQFF.

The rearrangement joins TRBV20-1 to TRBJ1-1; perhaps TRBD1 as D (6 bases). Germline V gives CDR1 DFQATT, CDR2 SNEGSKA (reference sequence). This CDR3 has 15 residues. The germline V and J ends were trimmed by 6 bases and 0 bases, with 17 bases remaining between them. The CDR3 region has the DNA TGCAGTGCGGGTCGAGGGGGATTAATGAACACTGAAGCTTTCTTT. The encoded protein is CSAGRGGLMNTEAFF.

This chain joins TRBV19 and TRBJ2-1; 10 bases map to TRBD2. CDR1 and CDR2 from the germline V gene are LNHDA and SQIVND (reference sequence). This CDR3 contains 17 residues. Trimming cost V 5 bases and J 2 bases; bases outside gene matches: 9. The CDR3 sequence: CASSGTWTSGTYNEQFF. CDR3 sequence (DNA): TGTGCCAGTAGTGGGACCTGGACTAGCGGAACCTACAATGAGCAGTTCTTC.

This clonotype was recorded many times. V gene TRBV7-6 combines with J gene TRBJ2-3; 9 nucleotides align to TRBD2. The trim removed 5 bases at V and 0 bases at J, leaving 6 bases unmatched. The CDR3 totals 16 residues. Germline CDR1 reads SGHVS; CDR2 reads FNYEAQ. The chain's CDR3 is CASSPRLAVSTDTQYF. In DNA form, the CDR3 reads TGTGCCAGCAGCCCGAGACTAGCGGTTAGCACAGATACGCAGTATTTT.

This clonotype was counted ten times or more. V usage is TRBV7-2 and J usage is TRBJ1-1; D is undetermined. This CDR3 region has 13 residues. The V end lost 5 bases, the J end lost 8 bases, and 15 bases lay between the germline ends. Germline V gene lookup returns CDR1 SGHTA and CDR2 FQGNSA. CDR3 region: CASSPSWFREAFF. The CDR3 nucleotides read TGTGCCAGCAGCCCGAGCTGGTTCAGGGAAGCTTTCTTT.

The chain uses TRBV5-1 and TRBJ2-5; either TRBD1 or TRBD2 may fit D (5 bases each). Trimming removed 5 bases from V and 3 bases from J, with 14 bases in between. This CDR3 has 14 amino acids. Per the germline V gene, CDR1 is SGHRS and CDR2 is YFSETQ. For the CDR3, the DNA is TGCGCCAGCAGACCGGGACGGTATGAAGAGACCCAGTACTTC. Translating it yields CASRPGRYEETQYF. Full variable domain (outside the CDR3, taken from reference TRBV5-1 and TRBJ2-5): KAGVTQTPRYLIKTRGQQVTLSCSPISGHRSVSWYQQTPGQGLQFLFEYFSETQRNKGNFPGRFSGRQFSNSRSEMNVSTLELGDSALYLCASRPGRYEETQYFGPGTRLLVL.

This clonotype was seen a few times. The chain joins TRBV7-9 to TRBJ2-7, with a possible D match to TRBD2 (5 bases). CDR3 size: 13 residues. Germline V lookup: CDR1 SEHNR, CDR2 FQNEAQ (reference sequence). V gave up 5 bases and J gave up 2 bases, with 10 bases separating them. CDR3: CASSPIGTYEQYF. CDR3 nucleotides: TGTGCCAGCAGCCCCATCGGGACCTACGAGCAGTACTTC. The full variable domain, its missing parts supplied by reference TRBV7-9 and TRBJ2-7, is DTGVSQNPRHKITKRGQNVTFRCDPISEHNRLYWYRQTLGQGPEFLTYFQNEAQLEKSRLLSDRFSAERPKGSFSTLEIQRTEQGDSAMYLCASSPIGTYEQYFGPGTRLTVT.